This paragraph covers one T cell receptor beta chain sequence. Using immunoSEQ multiplex PCR, the repertoire was profiled, and TCRdb retains in-frame clones only, with some absent. Of roughly 230,000 clones in the sample, roughly 80% were seen once. Trimming pared 1 base from V and 6 bases from J, leaving 15 bases between. There are 16 residues in the CDR3. Germline CDR1 is SGHTA and CDR2 is FQGNSA. The sample originates from a study of blood T cell repertoires in COVID-19. The sequence was collected from a man between 50 and 59 years old who had recovered from COVID-19. The rearrangement uses TRBV7-2 and TRBJ2-2, with D hard to call. The sample taken for sequencing was PBMCs or T cells enriched from blood (not recorded which). The CDR3 sequence: CASSLVGFWAPGELFF. DNA for the CDR3: TGTGCCAGCAGCTTAGTAGGCTTCTGGGCTCCCGGGGAGCTGTTTTTT.